The 2 T cell receptor beta chains below come from one sample, sequenced in a study of blood T cell repertoires in COVID-19. Here immunoSEQ multiplex PCR was the method, and the copy in TCRdb shows in-frame clones only, minus some. Of over 300,000 clones listed, roughly 89% are singletons. Sequencing input: peripheral blood. All receptors come from a man aged 18 to 29 with active or convalescent COVID-19.

The chain couples TRBV4-2 to TRBJ1-2; D might be TRBD1 (6 bases). The germline gives CDR1 LGHNA, CDR2 YNFKEQ. The V gene lost 1 base and the J gene lost 4 bases, with 16 bases spanning the gap. CDR3 length equals 16 residues. DNA for the CDR3: TGTGCCAGCAGCCAAGGAGTGCGGGGGCTCGGCTATGGCTACACCTTC. Translated: CASSQGVRGLGYGYTF.

The sample holds one count of this clone. This chain joins TRBV19 and TRBJ1-2; TRBD1 is a possible D gene (6 bases). This CDR3 has 13 amino acids. CDR1 and CDR2 from the germline V gene are LNHDA and SQIVND (reference sequence). V shed 3 bases and J shed 7 bases, with 12 bases lying between them. CDR3 amino acids: CASSIPGVGGYTF. CDR3 DNA sequence: TGTGCCAGTAGTATTCCAGGGGTCGGTGGCTACACCTTC.